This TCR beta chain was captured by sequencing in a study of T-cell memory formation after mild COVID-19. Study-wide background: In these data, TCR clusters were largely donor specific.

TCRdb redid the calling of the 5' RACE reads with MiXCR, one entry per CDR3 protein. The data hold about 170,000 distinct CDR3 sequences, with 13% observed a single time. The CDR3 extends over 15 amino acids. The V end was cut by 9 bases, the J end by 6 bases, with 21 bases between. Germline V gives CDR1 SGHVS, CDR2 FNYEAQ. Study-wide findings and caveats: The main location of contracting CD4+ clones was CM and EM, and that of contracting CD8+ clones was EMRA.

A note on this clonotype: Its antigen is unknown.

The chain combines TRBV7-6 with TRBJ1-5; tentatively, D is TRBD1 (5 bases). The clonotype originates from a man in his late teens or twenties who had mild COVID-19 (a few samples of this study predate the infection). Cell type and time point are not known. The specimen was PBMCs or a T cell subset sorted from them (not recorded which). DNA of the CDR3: TGTGCCAGAAGCCTAGATGGAGGGACCGGTCAGCCCCAGCATTTT. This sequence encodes CARSLDGGTGQPQHF.